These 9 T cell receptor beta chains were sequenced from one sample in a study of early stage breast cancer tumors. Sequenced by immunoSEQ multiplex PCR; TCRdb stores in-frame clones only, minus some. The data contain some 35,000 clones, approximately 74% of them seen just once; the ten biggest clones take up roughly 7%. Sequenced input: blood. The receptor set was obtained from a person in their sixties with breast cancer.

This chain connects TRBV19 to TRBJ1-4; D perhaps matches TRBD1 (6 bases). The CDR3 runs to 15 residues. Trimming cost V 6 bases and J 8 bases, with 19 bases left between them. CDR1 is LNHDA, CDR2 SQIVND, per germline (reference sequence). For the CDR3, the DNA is TGTGCCAGTAGCTTAGGGCAGGGGCTTGAGGAAAAACTGTTTTTT. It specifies CASSLGQGLEEKLFF.

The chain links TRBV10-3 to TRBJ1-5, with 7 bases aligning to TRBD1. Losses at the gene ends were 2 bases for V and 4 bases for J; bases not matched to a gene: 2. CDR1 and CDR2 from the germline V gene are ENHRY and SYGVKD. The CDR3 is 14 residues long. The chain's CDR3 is CAISEQQGNQPQHF. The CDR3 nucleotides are TGTGCCATCAGTGAGCAACAGGGGAATCAGCCCCAGCATTTT.

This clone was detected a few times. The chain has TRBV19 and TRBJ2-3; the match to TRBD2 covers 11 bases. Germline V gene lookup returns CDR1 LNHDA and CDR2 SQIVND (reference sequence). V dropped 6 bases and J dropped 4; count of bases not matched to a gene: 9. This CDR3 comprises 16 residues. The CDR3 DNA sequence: TGTGCCAGTAGGGAACTAGCGGGGGAGATCCCAGATACGCAGTATTTT. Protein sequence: CASRELAGEIPDTQYF.

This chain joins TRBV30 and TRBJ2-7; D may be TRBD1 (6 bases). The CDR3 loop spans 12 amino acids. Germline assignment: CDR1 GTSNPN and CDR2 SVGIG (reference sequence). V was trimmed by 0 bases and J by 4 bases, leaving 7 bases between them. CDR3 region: CAWSVTGYEQYF. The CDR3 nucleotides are TGTGCCTGGAGTGTAACAGGGTACGAGCAGTACTTC. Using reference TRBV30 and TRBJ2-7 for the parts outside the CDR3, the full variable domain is SQTIHQWPATLVQPVGSPLSLECTVEGTSNPNLYWYRQAAGRGLQLLFYSVGIGQISSEVPQNLSASRPQDRQFILSSKKLLLSDSGFYLCAWSVTGYEQYFGPGTRLTVT.

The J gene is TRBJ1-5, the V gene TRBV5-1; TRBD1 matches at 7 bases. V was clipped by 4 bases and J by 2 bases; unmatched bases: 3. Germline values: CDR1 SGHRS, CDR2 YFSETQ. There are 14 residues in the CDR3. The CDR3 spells CASSAGTGNQPQHF. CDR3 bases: TGCGCCAGCAGCGCCGGGACAGGCAATCAGCCCCAGCATTTT. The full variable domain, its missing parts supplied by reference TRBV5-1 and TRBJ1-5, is KAGVTQTPRYLIKTRGQQVTLSCSPISGHRSVSWYQQTPGQGLQFLFEYFSETQRNKGNFPGRFSGRQFSNSRSEMNVSTLELGDSALYLCASSAGTGNQPQHFGDGTRLSIL.

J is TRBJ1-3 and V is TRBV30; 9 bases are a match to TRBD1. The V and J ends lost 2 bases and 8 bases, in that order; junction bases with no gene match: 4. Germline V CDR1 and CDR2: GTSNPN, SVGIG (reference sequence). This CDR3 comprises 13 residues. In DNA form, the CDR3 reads TGTGCCTGGAGTAGGACAGGGGCGCACACCATATATTTT. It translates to CAWSRTGAHTIYF.

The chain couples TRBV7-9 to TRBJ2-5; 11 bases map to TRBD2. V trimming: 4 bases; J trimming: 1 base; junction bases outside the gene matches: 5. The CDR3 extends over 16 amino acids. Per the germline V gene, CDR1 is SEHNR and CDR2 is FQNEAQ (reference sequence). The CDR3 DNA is TGTGCCAGCAGCTCCCCTCTAGCGGGGGGCCAAGAGACCCAGTACTTC. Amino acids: CASSSPLAGGQETQYF.

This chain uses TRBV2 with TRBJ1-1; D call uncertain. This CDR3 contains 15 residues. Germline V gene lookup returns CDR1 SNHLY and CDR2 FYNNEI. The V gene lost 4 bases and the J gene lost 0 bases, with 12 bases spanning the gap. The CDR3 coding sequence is TGTGCCAGCAGTGTTGAGGGAACTATGAACACTGAAGCTTTCTTT. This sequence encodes CASSVEGTMNTEAFF.

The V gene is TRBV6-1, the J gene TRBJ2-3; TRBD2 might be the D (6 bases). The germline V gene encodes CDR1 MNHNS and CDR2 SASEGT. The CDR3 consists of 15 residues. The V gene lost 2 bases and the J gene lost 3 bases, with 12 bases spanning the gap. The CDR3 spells CASSEPGRGTDTQYF. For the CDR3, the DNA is TGTGCCAGCAGTGAACCGGGTCGGGGGACAGATACGCAGTATTTT.